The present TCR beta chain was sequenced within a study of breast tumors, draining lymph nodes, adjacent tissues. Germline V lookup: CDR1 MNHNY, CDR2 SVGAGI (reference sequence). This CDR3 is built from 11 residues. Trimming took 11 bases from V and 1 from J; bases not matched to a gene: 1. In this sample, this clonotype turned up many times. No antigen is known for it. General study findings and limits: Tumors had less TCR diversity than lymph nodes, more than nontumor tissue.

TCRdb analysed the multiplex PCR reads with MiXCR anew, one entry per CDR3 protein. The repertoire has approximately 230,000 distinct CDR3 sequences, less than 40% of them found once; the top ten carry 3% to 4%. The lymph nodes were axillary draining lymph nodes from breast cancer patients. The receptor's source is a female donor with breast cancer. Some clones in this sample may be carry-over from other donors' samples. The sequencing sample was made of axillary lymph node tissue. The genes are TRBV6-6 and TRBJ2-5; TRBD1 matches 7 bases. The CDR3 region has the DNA TGTGCCGCAGGGGGCCAAGAGACCCAGTACTTC. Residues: CAAGGQETQYF.